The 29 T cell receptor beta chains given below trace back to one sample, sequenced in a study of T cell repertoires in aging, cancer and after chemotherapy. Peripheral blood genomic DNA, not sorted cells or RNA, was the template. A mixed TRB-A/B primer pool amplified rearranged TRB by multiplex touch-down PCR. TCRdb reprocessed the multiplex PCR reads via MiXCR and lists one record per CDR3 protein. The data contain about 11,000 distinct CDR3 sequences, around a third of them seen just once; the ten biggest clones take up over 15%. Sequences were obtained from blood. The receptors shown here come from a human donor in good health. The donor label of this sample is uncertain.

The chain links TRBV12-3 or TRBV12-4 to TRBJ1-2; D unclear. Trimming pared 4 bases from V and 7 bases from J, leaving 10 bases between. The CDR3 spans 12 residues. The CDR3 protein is CASSYAGSGYTF. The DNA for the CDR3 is TGTGCCAGCAGTTACGCCGGTTCTGGCTACACCTTC.

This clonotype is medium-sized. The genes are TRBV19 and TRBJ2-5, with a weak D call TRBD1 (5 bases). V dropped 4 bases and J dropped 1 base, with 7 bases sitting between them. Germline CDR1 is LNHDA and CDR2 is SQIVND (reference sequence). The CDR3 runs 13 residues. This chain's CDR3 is CASSTQGQETQYF. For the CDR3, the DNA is TGTGCCAGTAGTACGCAGGGCCAAGAGACCCAGTACTTC.

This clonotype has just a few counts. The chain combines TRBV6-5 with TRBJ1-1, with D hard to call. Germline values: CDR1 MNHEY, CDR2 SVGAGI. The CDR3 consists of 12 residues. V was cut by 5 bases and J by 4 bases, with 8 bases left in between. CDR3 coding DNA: TGTGCCAGCAGTCGGGGAAGCACTGAAGCTTTCTTT. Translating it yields CASSRGSTEAFF.

This chain's CDR3 is CRVHAGTGDFEQYF. The CDR3 region has the DNA TGCAGAGTACACGCCGGGACAGGGGATTTCGAGCAGTACTTC. V is TRBV20-1 and J is TRBJ2-7; TRBD1 matches at 10 bases. Looked up from germline, CDR1 is DFQATT and CDR2 is SNEGSKA (reference sequence). The CDR3 is made up of 14 amino acids.

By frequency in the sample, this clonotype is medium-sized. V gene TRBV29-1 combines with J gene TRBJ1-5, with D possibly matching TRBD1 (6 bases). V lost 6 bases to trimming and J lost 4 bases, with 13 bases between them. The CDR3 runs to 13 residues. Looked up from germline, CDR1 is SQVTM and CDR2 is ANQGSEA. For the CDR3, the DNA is TGCAGCGTGGGGGGCGGGTTTAATCAGCCCCAGCATTTT. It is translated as CSVGGGFNQPQHF.

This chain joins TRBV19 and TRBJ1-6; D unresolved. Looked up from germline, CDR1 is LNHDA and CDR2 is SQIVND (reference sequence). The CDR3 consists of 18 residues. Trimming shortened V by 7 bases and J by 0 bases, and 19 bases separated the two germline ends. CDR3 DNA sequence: TGTGCCAGTACCCTAAGAGGACCGGATAGCTCCTATAATTCACCCCTCCACTTT. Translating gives CASTLRGPDSSYNSPLHF.

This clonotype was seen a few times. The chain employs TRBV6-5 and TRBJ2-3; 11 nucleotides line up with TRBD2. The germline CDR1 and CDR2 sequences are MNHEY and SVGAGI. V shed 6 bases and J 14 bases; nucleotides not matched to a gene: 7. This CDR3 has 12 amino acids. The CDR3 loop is CASRILAGDLYF. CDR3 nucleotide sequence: TGTGCCAGCAGGATACTAGCGGGAGATTTGTATTTT.

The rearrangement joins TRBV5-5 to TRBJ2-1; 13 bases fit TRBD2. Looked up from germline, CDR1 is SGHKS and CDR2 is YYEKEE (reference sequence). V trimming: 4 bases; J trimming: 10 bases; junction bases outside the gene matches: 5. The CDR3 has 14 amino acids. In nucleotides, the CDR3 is TGTGCCAGCAGCCTGACTAGCGGGAGGCTCGAGCAGTTCTTC. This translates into CASSLTSGRLEQFF.

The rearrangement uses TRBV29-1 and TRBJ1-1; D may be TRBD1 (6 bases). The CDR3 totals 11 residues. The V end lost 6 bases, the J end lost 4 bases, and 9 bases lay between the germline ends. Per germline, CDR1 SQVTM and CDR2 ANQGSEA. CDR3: CSVGGGTEAFF. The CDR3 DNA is TGCAGCGTAGGAGGGGGCACTGAAGCTTTCTTT.

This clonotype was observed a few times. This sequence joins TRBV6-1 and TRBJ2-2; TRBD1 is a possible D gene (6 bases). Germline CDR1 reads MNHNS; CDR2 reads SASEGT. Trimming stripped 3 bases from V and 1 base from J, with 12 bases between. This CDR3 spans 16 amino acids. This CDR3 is CASSESRQVNTGELFF. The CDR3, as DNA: TGTGCCAGCAGTGAGAGCCGACAGGTGAACACCGGGGAGCTGTTTTTT.

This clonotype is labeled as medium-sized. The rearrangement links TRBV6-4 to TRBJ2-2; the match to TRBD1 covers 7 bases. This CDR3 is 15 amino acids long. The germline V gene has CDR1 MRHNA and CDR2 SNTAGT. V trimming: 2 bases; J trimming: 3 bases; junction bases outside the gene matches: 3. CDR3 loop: CASSDTGADTGELFF. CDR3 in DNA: TGTGCCAGCAGTGACACAGGGGCAGACACCGGGGAGCTGTTTTTT.

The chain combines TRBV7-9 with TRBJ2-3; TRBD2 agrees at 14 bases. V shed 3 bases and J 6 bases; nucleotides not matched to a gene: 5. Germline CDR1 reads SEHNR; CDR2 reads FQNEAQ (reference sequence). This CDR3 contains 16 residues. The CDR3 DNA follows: TGTGCCAGCAGCTTCGGACTAGCGGGAGGTGGGGATACGCAGTATTTT. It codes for CASSFGLAGGGDTQYF. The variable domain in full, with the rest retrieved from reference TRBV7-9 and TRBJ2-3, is DTGVSQNPRHKITKRGQNVTFRCDPISEHNRLYWYRQTLGQGPEFLTYFQNEAQLEKSRLLSDRFSAERPKGSFSTLEIQRTEQGDSAMYLCASSFGLAGGGDTQYFGPGTRLTVL.

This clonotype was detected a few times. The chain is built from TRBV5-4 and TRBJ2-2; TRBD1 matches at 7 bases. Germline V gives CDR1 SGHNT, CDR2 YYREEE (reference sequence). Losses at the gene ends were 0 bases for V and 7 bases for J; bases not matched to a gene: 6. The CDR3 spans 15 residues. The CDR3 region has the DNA TGTGCCAGCAGCTTGGGGACAGGAGTGGGCGGGGAGCTGTTTTTT. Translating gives CASSLGTGVGGELFF.

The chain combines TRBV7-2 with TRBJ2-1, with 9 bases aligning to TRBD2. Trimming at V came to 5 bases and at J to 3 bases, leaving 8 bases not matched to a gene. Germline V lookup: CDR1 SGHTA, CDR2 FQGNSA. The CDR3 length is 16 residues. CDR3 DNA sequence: TGTGCCAGCAGCCCCCAAGCGGGGGGCCGCTACAATGAGCAGTTCTTC. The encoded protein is CASSPQAGGRYNEQFF.

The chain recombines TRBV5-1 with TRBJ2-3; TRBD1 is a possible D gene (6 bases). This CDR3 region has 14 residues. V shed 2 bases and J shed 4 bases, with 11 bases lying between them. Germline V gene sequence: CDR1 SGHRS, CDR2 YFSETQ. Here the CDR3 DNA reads TGCGCCAGCAGCTTAAGAACAGGGTCAGATACGCAGTATTTT. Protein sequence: CASSLRTGSDTQYF.

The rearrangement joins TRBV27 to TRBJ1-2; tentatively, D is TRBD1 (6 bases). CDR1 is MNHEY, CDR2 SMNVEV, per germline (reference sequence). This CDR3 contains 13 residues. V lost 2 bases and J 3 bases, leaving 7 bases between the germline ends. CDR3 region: CASSLQGHYGYTF. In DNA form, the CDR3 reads TGTGCCAGCAGTTTACAGGGGCACTATGGCTACACCTTC.

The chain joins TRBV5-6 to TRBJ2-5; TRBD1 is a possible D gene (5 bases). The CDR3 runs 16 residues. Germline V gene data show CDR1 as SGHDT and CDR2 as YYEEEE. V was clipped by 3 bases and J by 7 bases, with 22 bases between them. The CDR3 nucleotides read TGTGCCAGCAGCTCTCCTAGGACACAGGCCGTTTGGACCCAGTACTTC. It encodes CASSSPRTQAVWTQYF.

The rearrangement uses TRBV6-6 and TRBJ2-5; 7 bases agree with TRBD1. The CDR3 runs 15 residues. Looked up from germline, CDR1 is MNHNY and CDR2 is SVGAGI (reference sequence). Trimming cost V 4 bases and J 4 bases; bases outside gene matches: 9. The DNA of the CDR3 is TGTGCCAGCAGTTCAGCATGGACAGGAGGAGAGACCCAGTACTTC. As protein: CASSSAWTGGETQYF.

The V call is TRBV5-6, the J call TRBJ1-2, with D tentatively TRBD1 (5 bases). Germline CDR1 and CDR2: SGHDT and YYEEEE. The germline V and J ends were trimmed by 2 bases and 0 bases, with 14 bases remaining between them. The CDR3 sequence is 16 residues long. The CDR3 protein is CASSLVPGLANYGYTF. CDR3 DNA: TGTGCCAGCAGCTTAGTCCCGGGGCTAGCTAACTATGGCTACACCTTC.

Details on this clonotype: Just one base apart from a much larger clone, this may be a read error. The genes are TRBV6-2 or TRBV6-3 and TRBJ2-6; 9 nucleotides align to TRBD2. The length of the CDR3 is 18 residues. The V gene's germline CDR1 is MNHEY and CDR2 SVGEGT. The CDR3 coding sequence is TGTGCCTGCAGTCTTGATAGCGGGAGTTTCTCTGGGGCCAACGTCCTGACTTTC. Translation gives CACSLDSGSFSGANVLTF.

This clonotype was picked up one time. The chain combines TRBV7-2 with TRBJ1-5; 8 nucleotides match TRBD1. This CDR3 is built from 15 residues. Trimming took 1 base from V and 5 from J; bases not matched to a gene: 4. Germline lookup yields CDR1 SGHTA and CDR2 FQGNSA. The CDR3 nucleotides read TGTGCCAGCAGCTTAGGAGACAGGGGCCATCAGCCCCAGCATTTT. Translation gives CASSLGDRGHQPQHF.

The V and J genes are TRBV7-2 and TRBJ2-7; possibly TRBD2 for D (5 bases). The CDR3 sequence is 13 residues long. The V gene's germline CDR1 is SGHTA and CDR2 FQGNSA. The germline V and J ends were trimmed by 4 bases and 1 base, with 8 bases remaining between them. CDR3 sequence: CASSSGGSYEQYF. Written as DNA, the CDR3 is TGTGCCAGCAGCTCGGGCGGGTCCTACGAGCAGTACTTC.

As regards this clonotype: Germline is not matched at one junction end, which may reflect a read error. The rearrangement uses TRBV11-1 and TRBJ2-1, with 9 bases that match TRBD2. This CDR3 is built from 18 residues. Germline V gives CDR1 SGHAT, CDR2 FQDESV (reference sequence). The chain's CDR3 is CASSRLGGGAFSYNKQFF. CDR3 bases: TGTGCCAGCAGCCGCTTGGGCGGGGGGGCCTTCTCCTACAATAAGCAGTTCTTC.

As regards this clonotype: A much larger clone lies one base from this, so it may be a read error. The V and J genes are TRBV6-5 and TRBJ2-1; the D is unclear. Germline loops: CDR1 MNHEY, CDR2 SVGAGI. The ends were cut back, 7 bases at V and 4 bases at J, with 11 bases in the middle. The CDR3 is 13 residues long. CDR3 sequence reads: CASKLDGYNEQFF. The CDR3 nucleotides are TGTGCCAGCAAATTAGACGGATACAATGAGCAGTTCTTC.

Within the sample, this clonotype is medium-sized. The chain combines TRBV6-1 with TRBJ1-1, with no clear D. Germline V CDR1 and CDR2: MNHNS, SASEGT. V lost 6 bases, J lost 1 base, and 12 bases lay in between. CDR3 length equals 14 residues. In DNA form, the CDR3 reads TGTGCCAGCAGGATGAGGGAGGGGAACACTGAAGCTTTCTTT. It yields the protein CASRMREGNTEAFF.

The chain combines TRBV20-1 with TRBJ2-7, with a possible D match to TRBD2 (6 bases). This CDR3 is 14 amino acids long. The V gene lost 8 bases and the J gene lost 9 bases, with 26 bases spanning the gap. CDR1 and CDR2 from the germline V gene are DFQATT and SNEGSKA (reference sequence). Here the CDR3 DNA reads TGCAGTACCCCGGGAACGGGAGCTGATTTCGGGCAGTACTTC. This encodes CSTPGTGADFGQYF.

In DNA, the CDR3 is TGTGCCAGCTGTCTTACAGGTAACAATCAGCCCCAGCATTTT. Translation: CASCLTGNNQPQHF. V usage is TRBV12-3 or TRBV12-4 and J usage is TRBJ1-5; TRBD1 might be the D (5 bases). The CDR3 extends over 14 amino acids. V was clipped by 8 bases and J by 3 bases, with 14 bases between them.

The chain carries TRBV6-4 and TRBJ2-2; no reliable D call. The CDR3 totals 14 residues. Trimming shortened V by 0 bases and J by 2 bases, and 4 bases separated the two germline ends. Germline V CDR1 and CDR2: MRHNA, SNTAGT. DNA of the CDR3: TGTGCCAGCAGTGACTCGACAAACACCGGGGAGCTGTTTTTT. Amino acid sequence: CASSDSTNTGELFF.

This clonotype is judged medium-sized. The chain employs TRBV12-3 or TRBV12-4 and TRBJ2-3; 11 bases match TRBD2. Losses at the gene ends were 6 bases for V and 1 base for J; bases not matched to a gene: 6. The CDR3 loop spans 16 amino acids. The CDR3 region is CASSRGLAGGTDTQYF. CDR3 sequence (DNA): TGTGCCAGCAGCCGAGGACTAGCGGGTGGCACAGATACGCAGTATTTT.